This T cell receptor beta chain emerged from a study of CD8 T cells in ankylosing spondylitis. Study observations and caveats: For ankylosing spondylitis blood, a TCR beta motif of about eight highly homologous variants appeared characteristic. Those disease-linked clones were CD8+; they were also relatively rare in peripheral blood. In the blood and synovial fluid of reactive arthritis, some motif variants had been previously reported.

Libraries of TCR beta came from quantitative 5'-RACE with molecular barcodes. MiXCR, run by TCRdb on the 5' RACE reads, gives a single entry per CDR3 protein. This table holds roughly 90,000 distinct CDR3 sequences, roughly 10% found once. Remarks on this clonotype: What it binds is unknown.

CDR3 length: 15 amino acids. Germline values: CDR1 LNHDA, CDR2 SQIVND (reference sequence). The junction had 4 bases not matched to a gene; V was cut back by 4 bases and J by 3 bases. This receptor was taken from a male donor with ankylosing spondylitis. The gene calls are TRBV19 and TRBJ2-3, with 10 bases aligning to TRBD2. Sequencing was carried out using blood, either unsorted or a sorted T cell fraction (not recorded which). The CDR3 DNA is TGTGCCAGTAGTACCCTAGCGGGAGCTACAGATACGCAGTATTTT. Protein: CASSTLAGATDTQYF.